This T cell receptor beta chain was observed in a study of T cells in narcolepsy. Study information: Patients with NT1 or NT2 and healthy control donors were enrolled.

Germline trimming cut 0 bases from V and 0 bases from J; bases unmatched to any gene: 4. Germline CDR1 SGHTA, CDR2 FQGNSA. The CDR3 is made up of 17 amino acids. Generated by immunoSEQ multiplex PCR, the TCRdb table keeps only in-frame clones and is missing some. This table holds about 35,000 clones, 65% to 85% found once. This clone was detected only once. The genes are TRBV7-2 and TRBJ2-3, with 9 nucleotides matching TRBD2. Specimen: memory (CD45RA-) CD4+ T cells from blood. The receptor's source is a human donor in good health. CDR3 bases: TGTGCCAGCAGCTTAGCAGCGGGGGGTACTAGCACAGATACGCAGTATTTT. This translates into CASSLAAGGTSTDTQYF. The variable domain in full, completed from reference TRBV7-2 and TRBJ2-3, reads GAGVSQSPSNKVTEKGKDVELRCDPISGHTALYWYRQSLGQGLEFLIYFQGNSAPDKSGLPSDRFSAERTGGSVSTLTIQRTQQEDSAVYLCASSLAAGGTSTDTQYFGPGTRLTVL.